The 31 T cell receptor beta chains below all came from one sample that was sequenced in a study of human T cells and chemical hapten exposure. The time point here: patch test 3, about 24 weeks after DPC sensitization. Treatment indicated: therapeutic diphenylcyclopropenone sensitization with weekly scalp DPC. TCRdb itself ran the RACE reads through MiXCR, one entry per CDR3 protein. The sample consists of about 90,000 distinct CDR3 sequences, approximately 10% of them appearing once. Specimen: whole blood, collected in connection with sensitization to the hapten diphenylcyclopropenone (DPC). These receptors all stem from a woman in her twenties or thirties with alopecia areata. Some clones in this sample may be carry-over from other donors' samples.

This clonotype was observed at least ten times. The gene calls are TRBV7-6 and TRBJ2-2; D remains unclear. CDR3 size: 18 residues. In germline, CDR1 is SGHVS, CDR2 FNYEAQ. V was clipped by 5 bases and J by 5 bases, with 24 bases between them. This chain's CDR3 is CASSTDPPTAHFTGELFF. CDR3 DNA: TGTGCCAGCAGCACAGACCCCCCTACAGCCCATTTTACCGGGGAGCTGTTTTTT.

There are many counts of this clonotype. The chain recombines TRBV7-9 with TRBJ2-7, with D perhaps matching TRBD2 (6 bases). Trimming took 2 bases from V and 5 from J, leaving 13 bases between them. The CDR3 is 14 residues long. The germline gives CDR1 SEHNR, CDR2 FQNEAQ (reference sequence). This CDR3 reads CASSLWAGPDEQYV. CDR3 DNA: TGTGCCAGCAGCTTATGGGCGGGACCTGACGAGCAGTACGTC.

This clonotype was seen many times. This rearrangement joins TRBV2 to TRBJ2-6, with a weak D call TRBD2 (5 bases). Germline CDR1 and CDR2: SNHLY and FYNNEI. The V and J ends lost 6 bases and 0 bases respectively, with 9 bases between them. The CDR3 sequence is 15 residues long. The CDR3: CASSDGISGANVLTF. In DNA, the CDR3 is TGTGCCAGCAGCGACGGGATCTCTGGGGCCAACGTCCTGACTTTC.

This clonotype showed up many times. The genes are TRBV7-2 and TRBJ1-3, with D possibly being TRBD1 (5 bases). V was clipped by 7 bases and J by 0 bases, with 10 bases between them. CDR1 and CDR2 (germline): SGHTA, FQGNSA. The CDR3 spans 14 residues. The CDR3 DNA follows: TGTGCCAGCACCCTAGGGGTCTCTGGAAACACCATATATTTT. This gives the protein CASTLGVSGNTIYF.

This clonotype has at least ten counts. V and J are TRBV24-1 and TRBJ1-5; unclear D gene. V was shortened by 1 base and J by 7 bases, with 10 bases between the two germline ends. The CDR3 totals 14 residues. Germline V gene sequence: CDR1 KGHDR, CDR2 SFDVKD. The CDR3 reads CATSDFTADQPQHF. The DNA of the CDR3 is TGTGCCACCAGTGATTTTACGGCTGACCAGCCCCAGCATTTT.

Only a few counts were recorded for this clonotype. The rearrangement joins TRBV4-3 to TRBJ2-5; D is undetermined. V was trimmed by 5 bases and J by 4 bases, leaving 14 bases between them. The CDR3 contains 14 residues. Germline CDR1 and CDR2: LGHNA and YSLEER. For the CDR3, the DNA is TGCGCCAGCAGCTCGGGCCCTCCGGGAGAGACCCAGTACTTC. The encoded protein is CASSSGPPGETQYF.

The sample holds many counts of this clonotype. CDR3 protein: CASSLDLTASRPQHF. CDR3 nucleotide sequence: TGTGCCAGCAGCTTAGATCTCACCGCCTCTCGGCCCCAGCATTTT. V and J are TRBV11-2 and TRBJ1-5; no clear D gene. CDR1 and CDR2 (germline): SGHAT, FQNNGV. The CDR3 contains 15 residues. V lost 0 bases, J lost 9 bases, and 15 bases lay in between.

Many counts were recorded for this clonotype. This chain connects TRBV29-1 to TRBJ1-4; 7 bases align to TRBD1. V was pared by 7 bases and J by 8 bases, with 7 bases of the junction left unmatched. Germline V CDR1 and CDR2: SQVTM, ANQGSEA. The CDR3 spans 12 residues. CDR3 DNA sequence: TGCAGCGCACGACAGGGCGAAGAAAAACTGTTTTTT. Protein: CSARQGEEKLFF.

This clonotype was recorded at least ten times. The genes are TRBV12-3 or TRBV12-4 and TRBJ1-1, with D hard to call. CDR3 size: 13 residues. Trimming stripped 7 bases from V and 2 bases from J, with 11 bases between. DNA of the CDR3: TGTGCCAGCACCAGAACAGAAAACACTGAAGCTTTCTTT. Residues: CASTRTENTEAFF.

This clonotype occurred many times. V and J are TRBV30 and TRBJ2-1; D may be TRBD1 (6 bases). The ends were cut back, 5 bases at V and 7 bases at J, with 15 bases in the middle. The CDR3 is 13 amino acids. Germline V gene sequence: CDR1 GTSNPN, CDR2 SVGIG (reference sequence). The CDR3 reads CAWDIVQGNEQFF. CDR3 nucleotides: TGTGCCTGGGACATAGTACAGGGAAATGAGCAGTTCTTC.

The J gene is TRBJ2-2, the V gene TRBV4-1; 12 positions agree with TRBD2. The CDR3 contains 17 residues. Germline V gene lookup returns CDR1 MGHRA and CDR2 YSYEKL. V was clipped by 1 base and J by 5 bases; unmatched bases: 5. The DNA for the CDR3 is TGCGCCAGCAGCCAAGGACTAGCGGGGGCCATTACCGGGGAGCTGTTTTTT. Its protein product is CASSQGLAGAITGELFF.

This clonotype was picked up many times. In nucleotides, the CDR3 is TGCAGCGTTGGGAGGAGCGGCACTAGCACAGATACGCAGTATTTT. Amino acid sequence: CSVGRSGTSTDTQYF. The chain is built from TRBV29-1 and TRBJ2-3; D perhaps matches TRBD2 (5 bases). The CDR3 is 15 amino acids. The germline CDR1 and CDR2 sequences are SQVTM and ANQGSEA. Trimming shortened V by 4 bases and J by 0 bases, and 14 bases separated the two germline ends.

There are many counts of this clonotype. The chain uses TRBV20-1 and TRBJ2-1; 9 bases align to TRBD2. After removal of 5 bases from V and 8 bases from J, the junction contained 13 bases not matched to a gene. The CDR3 has 15 amino acids. Looked up from germline, CDR1 is DFQATT and CDR2 is SNEGSKA (reference sequence). CDR3 in amino acids: CSALRGGRASDEQFF. The DNA for the CDR3 is TGCAGTGCTTTGCGAGGCGGGAGGGCCTCTGATGAGCAGTTCTTC.

This clonotype was counted only a few times. The V call is TRBV5-1, the J call TRBJ2-3, with no clear D. Trimming stripped 0 bases from V and 5 bases from J, with 4 bases between. This CDR3 is 12 amino acids long. Germline V gene data show CDR1 as SGHRS and CDR2 as YFSETQ. CDR3 coding DNA: TGCGCCAGCAGCTTGGTCCTAGATACGCAGTATTTT. Translated, it gives CASSLVLDTQYF.

This rearrangement joins TRBV10-3 to TRBJ1-5, with D perhaps matching TRBD1 (6 bases). The V gene's germline CDR1 is ENHRY and CDR2 SYGVKD. Trimming took 4 bases from V and 0 from J, leaving 10 bases between them. There are 15 residues in the CDR3. The CDR3 is CAISGGQNSNQPQHF. The CDR3 coding sequence is TGTGCCATCAGTGGGGGACAAAATAGCAATCAGCCCCAGCATTTT.

The rearrangement uses TRBV28 and TRBJ2-5; 9 bases map to TRBD2. V shed 5 bases, J shed 2 bases, and the junction held 6 bases outside the gene matches. The germline V gene has CDR1 MDHEN and CDR2 SYDVKM. This CDR3 has 15 amino acids. The CDR3 region has the DNA TGTGCCAGCAGTGCAGGGCTAGCGGGACAAGAGACCCAGTACTTC. Translation: CASSAGLAGQETQYF.

This chain joins TRBV20-1 and TRBJ2-4, with a possible D match to TRBD2 (5 bases). The germline gives CDR1 DFQATT, CDR2 SNEGSKA (reference sequence). The V end lost 6 bases, the J end lost 3 bases, and 18 bases lay between the germline ends. There are 15 residues in the CDR3. The CDR3 region has the DNA TGCAGTGCGCGGGCCCAGGTCTCGGGCAAAAACATTCAGTACTTC. Its translation: CSARAQVSGKNIQYF.

This clonotype turned up a few times. The rearrangement links TRBV7-2 to TRBJ1-2; the D gene is possibly TRBD1 (5 bases). Germline V lookup: CDR1 SGHTA, CDR2 FQGNSA. V gave up 1 base and J gave up 8 bases, with 14 bases separating them. CDR3 length: 14 amino acids. In DNA form, the CDR3 reads TGTGCCAGCAGCTTAGGCGGCAGGGCAAGCGGCTACACCTTC. Translating it yields CASSLGGRASGYTF. The whole variable domain, remainder taken from reference TRBV7-2 and TRBJ1-2, is GAGVSQSPSNKVTEKGKDVELRCDPISGHTALYWYRQSLGQGLEFLIYFQGNSAPDKSGLPSDRFSAERTGGSVSTLTIQRTQQEDSAVYLCASSLGGRASGYTFGSGTRLTVV.

The chain has TRBV5-4 and TRBJ1-1; 8 bases are a match to TRBD1. Germline CDR1 is SGHNT and CDR2 is YYREEE (reference sequence). The ends lost 5 bases at V and 0 bases at J; junction bases unmatched: 6. The CDR3 loop spans 15 amino acids. The CDR3 nucleotides are TGTGCCAGCAGTTCCGGGACAGGCGTGAACACTGAAGCTTTCTTT. Its protein product is CASSSGTGVNTEAFF.

V is TRBV20-1 and J is TRBJ2-1; D unclear. Trimming left V 1 base short and J 5 bases short, with 15 bases between. Germline CDR1 and CDR2: DFQATT and SNEGSKA (reference sequence). CDR3 length: 15 amino acids. CDR3: CSARAASHPDNEQFF. As DNA, the CDR3 is TGCAGTGCTAGAGCGGCCAGCCATCCGGACAATGAGCAGTTCTTC.

This clonotype was observed a handful of times. V is TRBV20-1 and J is TRBJ1-1; unclear D gene. This CDR3 has 12 residues. V was cut by 1 base and J by 6 bases, with 9 bases left in between. Germline V CDR1 and CDR2: DFQATT, SNEGSKA (reference sequence). In DNA form, the CDR3 reads TGCAGTGCTAGAGGAAATTTTCCTGAAGCTTTCTTT. Translated: CSARGNFPEAFF.

This clonotype was recorded many times. The chain combines TRBV29-1 with TRBJ2-5; D assignment may be TRBD1 or TRBD2 (5 bases each). The CDR3 totals 13 residues. The V gene lost 8 bases and the J gene lost 5 bases, with 18 bases spanning the gap. CDR1 is SQVTM and CDR2 is ANQGSEA in the germline V gene. The CDR3 DNA reads as TGCAGCACTTCGGGACGGAGAGGGGAGACCCAGTACTTC. It specifies CSTSGRRGETQYF.

This clonotype was seen ten or more times. The chain joins TRBV7-9 to TRBJ1-1; tentative D call: TRBD1 (6 bases). V was cut by 0 bases and J by 6 bases, with 14 bases left in between. Germline lookup yields CDR1 SEHNR and CDR2 FQNEAQ (reference sequence). There are 15 residues in the CDR3. The DNA for the CDR3 is TGTGCCAGCAGCTTAGCGCTACAGGGAATCGCTGAAGCTTTCTTT. Residues: CASSLALQGIAEAFF.

This clonotype appeared a few times. This chain joins TRBV6-6 and TRBJ2-5; 13 bases line up with TRBD2. The germline CDR1 and CDR2 sequences are MNHNY and SVGAGI (reference sequence). This CDR3 comprises 17 residues. The trim removed 4 bases at V and 1 base at J, leaving 6 bases unmatched. The DNA of the CDR3 is TGTGCCAGCAGTTCCAGAACTAGCGGGGGGGCCCAAGAGACCCAGTACTTC. This sequence encodes CASSSRTSGGAQETQYF.

This clonotype was counted a few times. This chain links TRBV12-3 or TRBV12-4 with TRBJ2-3, with D possibly being TRBD1 (5 bases). Trimming removed 4 bases from V and 2 bases from J, with 10 bases in between. The CDR3 length is 14 residues. CDR3 DNA: TGTGCCAGCAGTTCTCAGACAGTCACAGATACGCAGTATTTT. Its translation: CASSSQTVTDTQYF.

This chain joins TRBV29-1 and TRBJ2-1, with TRBD2 as a possible D gene (6 bases). Trimming pared 4 bases from V and 16 bases from J, leaving 17 bases between. The CDR3 totals 11 residues. Per germline, CDR1 SQVTM and CDR2 ANQGSEA. CDR3 sequence reads: CSVGAGPSTFF. CDR3 coding DNA: TGCAGCGTTGGGGCGGGACCCTCGACCTTCTTC.

The chain has TRBV12-3 or TRBV12-4 and TRBJ2-1, with D possibly being TRBD1 (8 bases). This CDR3 is 18 amino acids long. Trimming removed 8 bases at V and 2 bases at J, with 25 bases between. For the CDR3, the DNA is TGTGCCAGCTTGGGCATCCAGGGGGCGGGGGCTACCTACAATGAGCAGTTCTTC. It encodes CASLGIQGAGATYNEQFF.

The sample holds many counts of this clonotype. This chain connects TRBV12-3 or TRBV12-4 to TRBJ1-1; D is unresolved. The CDR3 runs to 14 residues. The V gene lost 7 bases and the J gene lost 1 base, with 13 bases spanning the gap. The CDR3 bases are TGTGCCAGCATTCCGGGCCGAAGGAACACTGAAGCTTTCTTT. Translated: CASIPGRRNTEAFF.

The chain carries TRBV18 and TRBJ1-5, with D maybe TRBD1 (6 bases). Germline CDR1 KGHSH, CDR2 LQKENI. This CDR3 region has 15 residues. Deletions cut 6 bases from V and 0 bases from J, with 12 bases between. CDR3 nucleotides: TGTGCCAGCTCGGTGGACAGACATAGCAATCAGCCCCAGCATTTT. Its protein product is CASSVDRHSNQPQHF.

Many counts were recorded for this clonotype. The genes are TRBV11-3 and TRBJ2-1, with TRBD1 matching over 9 bases. The V and J ends lost 2 bases and 4 bases, in that order; junction bases with no gene match: 3. Germline loops: CDR1 SGHNT, CDR2 YENEEA. The CDR3 consists of 15 residues. The CDR3, as DNA: TGTGCCAGCAGCTTAACAGGGGGCGTTTACAATGAGCAGTTCTTC. It encodes CASSLTGGVYNEQFF.

This clonotype was seen at least ten times. The gene calls are TRBV5-8 and TRBJ1-5; TRBD1 matches at 8 bases. This CDR3 is 16 amino acids long. Germline lookup yields CDR1 SGHTS and CDR2 YDEGEE. V lost 3 bases to trimming and J lost 0 bases; unmatched junction nucleotides: 5. CDR3 bases: TGTGCCAGCAGCTCCGGACAGGGCAATAGCAATCAGCCCCAGCATTTT. It encodes CASSSGQGNSNQPQHF.